This TCR beta chain comes out of a study of Graves' ophthalmopathy and Graves' hyperthyroidism. This clonotype was observed at least ten times. Amplified TCR beta CDR3 regions were obtained using RNA transcripts as template. HTBI primers primed a first-round RT-PCR, and a second-round multiplex PCR followed. Via MiXCR, TCRdb re-called the multiplex PCR reads, giving one row per CDR3 protein. The table has 500,000 to 800,000 distinct CDR3 sequences, about 38% seen once. This CDR3 is 17 amino acids long. CDR1 and CDR2 from the germline V gene are SGHDT and YYEEEE. V lost 4 bases, J lost 1 base, and 18 bases lay in between.

The sequenced sample was peripheral blood. The clonotype was recovered from an adult man with Graves' ophthalmopathy. The rearrangement uses TRBV5-6 and TRBJ1-5; possibly TRBD1 for D (6 bases). In DNA, the CDR3 is TGTGCCAGCAGCCTCACCAGGGGCCGGTGGAGCAATCAGCCCCAGCATTTT. Translated: CASSLTRGRWSNQPQHF.